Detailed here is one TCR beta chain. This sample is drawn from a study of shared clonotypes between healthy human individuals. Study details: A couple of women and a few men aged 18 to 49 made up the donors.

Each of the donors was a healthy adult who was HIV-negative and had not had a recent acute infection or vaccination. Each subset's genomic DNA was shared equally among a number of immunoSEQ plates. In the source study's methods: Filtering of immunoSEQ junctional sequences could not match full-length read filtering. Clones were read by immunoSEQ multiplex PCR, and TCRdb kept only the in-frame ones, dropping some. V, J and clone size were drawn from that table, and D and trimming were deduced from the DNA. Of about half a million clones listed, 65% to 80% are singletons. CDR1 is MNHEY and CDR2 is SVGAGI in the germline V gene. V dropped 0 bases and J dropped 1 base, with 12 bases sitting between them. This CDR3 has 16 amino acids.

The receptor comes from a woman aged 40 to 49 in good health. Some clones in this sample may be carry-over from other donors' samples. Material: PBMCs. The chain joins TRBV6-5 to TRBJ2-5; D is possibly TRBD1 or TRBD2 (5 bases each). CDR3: CASSYSGTPFQETQYF. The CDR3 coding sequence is TGTGCCAGCAGTTACTCAGGGACCCCCTTCCAAGAGACCCAGTACTTC.